Listed below are T cell receptor beta chains from one sample, sequenced in a study of neurological immune-mediated disorders. MiXCR was run by TCRdb on the 5' RACE reads, yielding one entry per CDR3 protein. The sample lists tens of thousands of distinct CDR3 sequences, about 9.3% occurring once. Material for sequencing was PBMCs. These receptors all stem from a man between 35 and 55 years old in good health. CDR3s leave out the opening cysteine and the closing phenylalanine or tryptophan. Clone size is stated in some rows and not others, as once, few, many or a class when expanded.

V gene: TRBV27
clone size: many
J gene: TRBJ2-1
CDR3 protein: ASSLGGGGNEQF

V gene: TRBV5-1
clone size: many
J gene: TRBJ2-5
CDR3 protein: ASSGGQLQETQY

V gene: TRBV6-6
clone size: NA
J gene: TRBJ2-7
CDR3 protein: ASSQDASGEY

V gene: TRBV15
clone size: many
J gene: TRBJ2-7
CDR3 protein: ATSRDRSGQGSYEQY

V gene: TRBV15
clone size: once
J gene: TRBJ2-2
CDR3 protein: ATKREAGFTGELF

V gene: TRBV7-9
clone size: many
J gene: TRBJ2-3
CDR3 protein: ASSFTGGDTQY

V gene: TRBV7-9
clone size: many
J gene: TRBJ1-1
CDR3 protein: ASSLNQGGRGTEAF

V gene: TRBV11-2
clone size: NA
J gene: TRBJ1-4
CDR3 protein: ASSPPGPTNEKLF

V gene: TRBV28
clone size: many
J gene: TRBJ2-1
CDR3 protein: ASSFPYNEQF

V gene: TRBV7-6
clone size: few
J gene: TRBJ2-5
CDR3 protein: ASSWGLAVQETQY

V gene: TRBV6-2/TRBV6-3
clone size: many
J gene: TRBJ2-7
CDR3 protein: ASSSGGSSDEQY

V gene: TRBV9
clone size: many
J gene: TRBJ2-5
CDR3 protein: ASSDGPGGETQY

V gene: TRBV2
clone size: many
J gene: TRBJ2-7
CDR3 protein: ASSEALRGHTTESYEQY

V gene: TRBV5-4
clone size: many
J gene: TRBJ2-3
CDR3 protein: ASSAGTEMTDTQY

V gene: TRBV7-8
clone size: few
J gene: TRBJ2-2
CDR3 protein: ASSPRFVSGELF

V gene: TRBV15
clone size: many
J gene: TRBJ2-1
CDR3 protein: ATSRVVGSYNEQF

V gene: TRBV19
clone size: many
J gene: TRBJ2-1
CDR3 protein: ASSLTGPSFQF

V gene: TRBV19
clone size: NA
J gene: TRBJ2-1
CDR3 protein: ASSGGQAYNEQF

V gene: TRBV5-1
clone size: medium-sized
J gene: TRBJ2-7
CDR3 protein: ASSSTGTGAEQY

V gene: TRBV11-2
clone size: NA
J gene: TRBJ1-6
CDR3 protein: ASSLDRRQINSPLH

V gene: TRBV12-3/TRBV12-4
clone size: NA
J gene: TRBJ2-2
CDR3 protein: ASSFRVPRELF

V gene: TRBV29-1
clone size: many
J gene: TRBJ2-1
CDR3 protein: SVDGTINEQF

V gene: TRBV6-5
clone size: many
J gene: TRBJ1-1
CDR3 protein: ASRSGSLGNTEAF

V gene: TRBV30
clone size: NA
J gene: TRBJ2-3
CDR3 protein: AWSVPGGRTDTQY

V gene: TRBV5-1
clone size: many
J gene: TRBJ2-7
CDR3 protein: ASSSRGDFGEQY

V gene: TRBV11-2
clone size: many
J gene: TRBJ1-4
CDR3 protein: ASSLGQGQEKLF

V gene: TRBV6-1
clone size: NA
J gene: TRBJ1-2
CDR3 protein: ASNKLPGQGAQGCT

V gene: TRBV2
clone size: many
J gene: TRBJ2-2
CDR3 protein: ASSVTSLELF

V gene: TRBV4-2
clone size: many
J gene: TRBJ2-7
CDR3 protein: ASSPGQSYYEQY

V gene: TRBV12-3/TRBV12-4
clone size: many
J gene: TRBJ2-2
CDR3 protein: ASSSLRYGTGELF

V gene: TRBV5-1
clone size: NA
J gene: TRBJ2-6
CDR3 protein: ASSSRQALGSGANVLT

V gene: TRBV20-1
clone size: few
J gene: TRBJ2-1
CDR3 protein: SARDIAGESSYNEQF

V gene: TRBV7-9
clone size: few
J gene: TRBJ2-2
CDR3 protein: ASSGYRENTGELF

V gene: TRBV6-2/TRBV6-3
clone size: many
J gene: TRBJ2-7
CDR3 protein: ASSYSPGQGAPDEQY

V gene: TRBV6-5
clone size: many
J gene: TRBJ2-3
CDR3 protein: ASRVAGGIDTQY

V gene: TRBV20-1
clone size: once
J gene: TRBJ1-2
CDR3 protein: SARGRTVESYGYT

V gene: TRBV5-1
clone size: once
J gene: TRBJ1-3
CDR3 protein: ASSGERGGNTIY

V gene: TRBV5-6
clone size: many
J gene: TRBJ1-1
CDR3 protein: ASSLSRDTEAF

V gene: TRBV7-2
clone size: many
J gene: TRBJ2-1
CDR3 protein: ASSLTSGGRSEQF

V gene: TRBV29-1
clone size: many
J gene: TRBJ1-1
CDR3 protein: SVGQGALEAF

V gene: TRBV7-9
clone size: many
J gene: TRBJ2-5
CDR3 protein: ASAYGETQY

V gene: TRBV14
clone size: NA
J gene: TRBJ1-3
CDR3 protein: ASSHGQGAYTIY

V gene: TRBV29-1
clone size: many
J gene: TRBJ2-7
CDR3 protein: SVDAGSYEQY

V gene: TRBV27
clone size: many
J gene: TRBJ1-6
CDR3 protein: ASSLGSYNSPLH

V gene: TRBV28
clone size: NA
J gene: TRBJ2-7
CDR3 protein: ASSLSAGGSEQY

V gene: TRBV25-1
clone size: many
J gene: TRBJ1-4
CDR3 protein: ASSPSDRVGEKLF